A selection of T cell receptor beta chains follows, all from one sample in a study of blood T cell repertoires in COVID-19. Sequenced by immunoSEQ multiplex PCR; TCRdb stores in-frame clones only, minus some. The data contain about 140,000 clones, approximately 78% of them singletons. The source material was peripheral blood. Source of these receptors: a man aged 55 to 70 who had recovered from COVID-19. The CDR3 runs from the conserved cysteine through the conserved F or W. D genes are given only for firm matches. Part of the rows lack a size; the others show once, few, many or a class for expanded clones.

j_call v_call clone_size d_call cdr3_length cdr3_nt cdr3_aa
TRBJ2-1 TRBV4-1 - TRBD1 16 TGCGCCAGCAGCCAAGATCCGGGACAGGCCTACAATGAGCAGTTCTTC CASSQDPGQAYNEQFF
TRBJ2-5 TRBV2 - TRBD2 17 TGTGCCAGCAGTGAAGGGACTAGCGGGAGGTCGAGGGAGACCCAGTACTTC CASSEGTSGRSRETQYF
TRBJ2-7 TRBV5-6 - - 14 TGTGCCAGCAGCTTTCGACTTGGACTATACGAGCAGTACTTC CASSFRLGLYEQYF
TRBJ2-7 TRBV7-3 once TRBD2 15 TGTGCCAGCAGCCCTGGACTAGCGGGAGAATACGAGCAGTACTTC CASSPGLAGEYEQYF
TRBJ2-3 TRBV4-2 - TRBD2 15 TGTGCCAGCAGCCAAGTCACTAGCGGGGGTTATACGCAGTATTTT CASSQVTSGGYTQYF
TRBJ2-7 TRBV29-1 - TRBD1 14 TGCAGCGTCGGACAGGGGGCGCGGAGCCTCGAGCAGTACTTC CSVGQGARSLEQYF
TRBJ2-7 TRBV11-1 - - 14 TGTGCCAGCAGCTTACGGGGGGCGCATTACGAGCAGTACTTC CASSLRGAHYEQYF
TRBJ2-7 TRBV12-3/TRBV12-4 - - 13 TGTGCCAGCAGTTTTGACAGTTACTACGAGCAGTACTTC CASSFDSYYEQYF
TRBJ1-1 TRBV7-2 once - 14 TGTGCCAGCAGCCTGCAGGGGATGAACACTGAAGCTTTCTTT CASSLQGMNTEAFF
TRBJ2-7 TRBV7-8 - - 16 TGTGCCAGCAGCCATGGGACCACAAAGGTGGGAGGCGAGCAGTACTTC CASSHGTTKVGGEQYF
TRBJ1-1 TRBV4-3 - - 19 TGCGCCAGCAGCCAAGGTATACGTTGGAGGTCGCCTAGGAACACTGAAGCTTTCTTT CASSQGIRWRSPRNTEAFF